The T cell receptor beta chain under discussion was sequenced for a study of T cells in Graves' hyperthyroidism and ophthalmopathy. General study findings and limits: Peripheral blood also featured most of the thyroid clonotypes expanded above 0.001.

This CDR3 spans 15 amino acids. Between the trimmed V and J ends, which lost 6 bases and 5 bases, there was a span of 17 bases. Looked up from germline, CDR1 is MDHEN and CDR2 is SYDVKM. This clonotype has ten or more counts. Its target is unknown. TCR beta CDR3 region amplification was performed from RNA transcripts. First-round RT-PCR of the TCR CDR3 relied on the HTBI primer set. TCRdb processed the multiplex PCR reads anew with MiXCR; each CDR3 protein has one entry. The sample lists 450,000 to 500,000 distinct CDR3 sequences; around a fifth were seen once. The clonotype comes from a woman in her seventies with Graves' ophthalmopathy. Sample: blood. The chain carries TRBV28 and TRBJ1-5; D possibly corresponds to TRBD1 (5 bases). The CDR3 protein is CASRSGWQRYQPQHF. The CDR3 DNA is TGTGCCAGCAGGTCAGGGTGGCAGCGGTATCAGCCCCAGCATTTT. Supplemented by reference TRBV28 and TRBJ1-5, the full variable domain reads DVKVTQSSRYLVKRTGEKVFLECVQDMDHENMFWYRQDPGLGLRLIYFSYDVKMKEKGDIPEGYSVSREKKERFSLILESASTNQTSMYLCASRSGWQRYQPQHFGDGTRLSIL.